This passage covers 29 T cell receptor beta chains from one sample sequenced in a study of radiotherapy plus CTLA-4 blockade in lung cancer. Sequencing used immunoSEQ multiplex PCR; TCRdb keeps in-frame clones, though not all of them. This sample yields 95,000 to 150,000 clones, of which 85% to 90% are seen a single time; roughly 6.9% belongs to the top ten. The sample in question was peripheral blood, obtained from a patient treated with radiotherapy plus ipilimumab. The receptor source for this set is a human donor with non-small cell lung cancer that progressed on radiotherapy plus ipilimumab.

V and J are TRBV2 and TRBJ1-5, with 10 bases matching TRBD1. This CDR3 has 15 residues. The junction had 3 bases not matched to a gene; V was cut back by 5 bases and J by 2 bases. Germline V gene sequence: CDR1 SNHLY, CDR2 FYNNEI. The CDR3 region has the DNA TGTGCCAGCAGTTGGACAGGGGGGGGCAATCAGCCCCAGCATTTT. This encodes CASSWTGGGNQPQHF.

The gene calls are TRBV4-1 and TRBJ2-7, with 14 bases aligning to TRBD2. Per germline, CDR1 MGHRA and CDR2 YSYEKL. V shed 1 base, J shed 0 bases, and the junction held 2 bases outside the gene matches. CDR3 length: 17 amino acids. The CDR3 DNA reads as TGCGCCAGCAGCCAAGGGACTAGCGGGAGGCTCTCCTACGAGCAGTACTTC. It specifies CASSQGTSGRLSYEQYF.

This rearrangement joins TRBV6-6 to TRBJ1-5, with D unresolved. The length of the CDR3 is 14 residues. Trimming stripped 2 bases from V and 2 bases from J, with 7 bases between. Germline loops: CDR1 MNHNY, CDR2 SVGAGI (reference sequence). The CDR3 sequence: CASSYRVGNQPQHF. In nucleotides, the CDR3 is TGTGCCAGCAGTTACAGGGTGGGCAATCAGCCCCAGCATTTT.

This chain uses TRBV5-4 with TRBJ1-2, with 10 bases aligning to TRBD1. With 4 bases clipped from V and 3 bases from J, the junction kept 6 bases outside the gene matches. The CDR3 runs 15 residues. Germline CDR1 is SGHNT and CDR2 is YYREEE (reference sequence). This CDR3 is CASSAGDRGHYGYTF. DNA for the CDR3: TGTGCCAGCAGCGCGGGGGACAGGGGTCACTATGGCTACACCTTC.

The CDR3 DNA is TGCACCAGCAGCCACCGACTAGCGGAGGAGAATGAGCAGTTCTTC. It specifies CTSSHRLAEENEQFF. The rearrangement joins TRBV1 to TRBJ2-1; the D call in the table, TRBD2, was not verified against the DNA. TRBV1 represents a pseudogene. The CDR3 totals 15 residues.

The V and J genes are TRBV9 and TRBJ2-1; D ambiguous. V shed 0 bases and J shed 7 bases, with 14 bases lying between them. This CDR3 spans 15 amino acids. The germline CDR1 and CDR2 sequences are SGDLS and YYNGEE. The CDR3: CASSVVGQPRNEQFF. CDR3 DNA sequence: TGTGCCAGCAGCGTAGTAGGTCAACCGCGGAATGAGCAGTTCTTC. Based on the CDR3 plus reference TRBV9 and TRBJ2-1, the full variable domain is DSGVTQTPKHLITATGQRVTLRCSPRSGDLSVYWYQQSLDQGLQFLIQYYNGEERAKGNILERFSAQQFPDLHSELNLSSLELGDSALYFCASSVVGQPRNEQFFGPGTRLTVL.

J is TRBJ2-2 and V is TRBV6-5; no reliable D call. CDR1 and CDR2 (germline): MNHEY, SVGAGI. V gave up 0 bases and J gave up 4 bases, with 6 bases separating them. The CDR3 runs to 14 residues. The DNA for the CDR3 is TGTGCCAGCAGTTACTCTTGGGGCACCGGGGAGCTGTTTTTT. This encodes CASSYSWGTGELFF.

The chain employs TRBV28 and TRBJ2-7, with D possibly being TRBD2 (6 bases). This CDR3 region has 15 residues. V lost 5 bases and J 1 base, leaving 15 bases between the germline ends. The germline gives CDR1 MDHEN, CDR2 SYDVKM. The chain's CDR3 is CASSMTRAGSYEQYF. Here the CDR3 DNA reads TGTGCCAGCAGTATGACTCGGGCGGGATCCTACGAGCAGTACTTC.

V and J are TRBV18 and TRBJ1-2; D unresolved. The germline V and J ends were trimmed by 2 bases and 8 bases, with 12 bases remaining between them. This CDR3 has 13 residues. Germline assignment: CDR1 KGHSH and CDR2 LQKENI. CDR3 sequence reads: CASSPLQGQGYTF. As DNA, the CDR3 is TGTGCCAGCTCACCATTGCAAGGGCAAGGCTACACCTTC.

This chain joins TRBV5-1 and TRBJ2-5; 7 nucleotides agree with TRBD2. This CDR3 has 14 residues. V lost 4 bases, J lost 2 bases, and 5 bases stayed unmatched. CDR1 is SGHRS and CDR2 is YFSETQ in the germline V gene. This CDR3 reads CASSPFGGQETQYF. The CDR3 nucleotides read TGCGCCAGCAGCCCATTCGGGGGGCAAGAGACCCAGTACTTC.

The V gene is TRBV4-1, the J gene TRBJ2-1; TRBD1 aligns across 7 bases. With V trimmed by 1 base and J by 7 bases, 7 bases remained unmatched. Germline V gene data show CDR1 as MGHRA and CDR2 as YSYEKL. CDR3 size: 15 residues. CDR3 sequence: CASSQAIQGQNEQFF. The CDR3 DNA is TGCGCCAGCAGCCAAGCCATACAGGGGCAAAATGAGCAGTTCTTC.

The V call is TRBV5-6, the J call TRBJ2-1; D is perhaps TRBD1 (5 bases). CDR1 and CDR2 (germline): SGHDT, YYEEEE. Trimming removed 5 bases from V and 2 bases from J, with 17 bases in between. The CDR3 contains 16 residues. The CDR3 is CASRTFTGVPYNEQFF. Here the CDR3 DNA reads TGTGCCAGCAGGACCTTTACAGGAGTCCCCTACAATGAGCAGTTCTTC. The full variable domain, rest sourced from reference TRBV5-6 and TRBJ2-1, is DAGVTQSPTHLIKTRGQQVTLRCSPKSGHDTVSWYQQALGQGPQFIFQYYEEEERQRGNFPDRFSGHQFPNYSSELNVNALLLGDSALYLCASRTFTGVPYNEQFFGPGTRLTVL.

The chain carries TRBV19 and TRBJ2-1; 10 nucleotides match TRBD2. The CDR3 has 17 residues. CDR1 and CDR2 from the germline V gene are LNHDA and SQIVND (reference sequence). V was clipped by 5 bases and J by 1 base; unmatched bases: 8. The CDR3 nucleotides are TGTGCCAGTAGTCGAACCCCGACTAGCGGGTCCTACAATGAGCAGTTCTTC. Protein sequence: CASSRTPTSGSYNEQFF.

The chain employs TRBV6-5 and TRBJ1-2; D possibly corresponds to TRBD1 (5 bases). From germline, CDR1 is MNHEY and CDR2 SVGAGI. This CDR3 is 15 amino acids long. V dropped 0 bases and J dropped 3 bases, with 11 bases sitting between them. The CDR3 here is CASSYSGDSYYGYTF. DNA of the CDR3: TGTGCCAGCAGTTACTCCGGGGACTCTTACTATGGCTACACCTTC.

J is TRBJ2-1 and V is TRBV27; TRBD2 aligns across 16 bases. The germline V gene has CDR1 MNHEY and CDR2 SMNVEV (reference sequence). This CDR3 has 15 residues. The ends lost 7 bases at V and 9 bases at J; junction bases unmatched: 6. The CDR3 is CASNAGTSGRGEQFF. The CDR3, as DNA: TGTGCCAGCAACGCCGGGACTAGCGGGAGGGGTGAGCAGTTCTTC.

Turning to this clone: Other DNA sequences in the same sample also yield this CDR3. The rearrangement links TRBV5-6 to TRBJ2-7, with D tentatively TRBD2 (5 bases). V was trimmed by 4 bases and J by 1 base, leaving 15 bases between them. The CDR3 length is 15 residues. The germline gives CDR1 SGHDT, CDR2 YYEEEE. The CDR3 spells CASSGAGLASYEQYF. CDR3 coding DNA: TGTGCCAGCAGCGGCGCTGGGCTAGCATCCTACGAGCAGTACTTC.

In nucleotides, the CDR3 is TGTGCCAGCAGCGTAAGTGGCAGGACAGTTGACACCATATATTTT. It translates to CASSVSGRTVDTIYF. V usage is TRBV9 and J usage is TRBJ1-3; maybe TRBD1 (6 bases). Trimming removed 1 base from V and 8 bases from J, with 16 bases in between. Germline lookup yields CDR1 SGDLS and CDR2 YYNGEE. There are 15 residues in the CDR3.

CDR3 sequence reads: CASSVGTDYGYTF. The DNA for the CDR3 is TGTGCCAGCAGCGTAGGGACAGACTATGGCTACACCTTC. The J gene is TRBJ1-2, the V gene TRBV9; D is perhaps TRBD1 (6 bases). Germline-derived CDR1 and CDR2 are SGDLS and YYNGEE. V was pared by 0 bases and J by 3 bases, with 6 bases between. The CDR3 totals 13 residues.

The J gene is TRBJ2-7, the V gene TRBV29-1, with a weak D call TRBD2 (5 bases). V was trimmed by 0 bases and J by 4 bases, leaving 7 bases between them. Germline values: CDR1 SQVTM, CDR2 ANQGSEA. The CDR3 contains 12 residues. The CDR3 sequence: CSVEDRGYEQYF. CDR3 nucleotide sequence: TGCAGCGTTGAAGATCGGGGATACGAGCAGTACTTC.

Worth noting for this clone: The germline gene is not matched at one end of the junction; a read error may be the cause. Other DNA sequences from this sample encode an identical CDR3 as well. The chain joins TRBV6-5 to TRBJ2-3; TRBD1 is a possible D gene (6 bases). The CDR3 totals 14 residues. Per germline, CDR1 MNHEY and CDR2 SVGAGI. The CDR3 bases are TGTGCCAGCGCGATAGGGACAAGCACAGATACGCAATATTTT. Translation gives CASAIGTSTDTQYF.

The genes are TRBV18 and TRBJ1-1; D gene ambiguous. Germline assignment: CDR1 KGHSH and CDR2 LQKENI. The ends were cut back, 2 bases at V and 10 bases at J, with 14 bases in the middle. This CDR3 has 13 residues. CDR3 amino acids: CASSPGGPLGAFF. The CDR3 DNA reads TGTGCCAGCTCACCAGGAGGTCCTTTGGGAGCTTTCTTT.

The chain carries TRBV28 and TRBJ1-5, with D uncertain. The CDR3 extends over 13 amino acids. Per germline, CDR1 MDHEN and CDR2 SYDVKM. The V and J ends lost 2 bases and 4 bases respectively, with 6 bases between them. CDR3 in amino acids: CASSLNGNQPQHF. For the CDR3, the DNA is TGTGCCAGCAGTTTAAACGGAAATCAGCCCCAGCATTTT.

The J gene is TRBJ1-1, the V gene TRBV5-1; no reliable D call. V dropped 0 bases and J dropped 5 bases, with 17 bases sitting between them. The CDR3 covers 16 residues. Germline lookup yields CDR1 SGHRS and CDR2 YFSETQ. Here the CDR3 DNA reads TGCGCCAGCAGCTTGGGGGTTGGGAGGAGGGAGACTGAAGCTTTCTTT. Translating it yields CASSLGVGRRETEAFF.

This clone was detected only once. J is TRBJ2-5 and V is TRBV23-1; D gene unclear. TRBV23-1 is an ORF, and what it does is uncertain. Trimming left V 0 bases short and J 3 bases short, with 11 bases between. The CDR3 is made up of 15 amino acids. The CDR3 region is CASSQSAQLEETQYF. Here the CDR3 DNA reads TGCGCCAGCAGTCAATCGGCACAGTTGGAAGAGACCCAGTACTTC.

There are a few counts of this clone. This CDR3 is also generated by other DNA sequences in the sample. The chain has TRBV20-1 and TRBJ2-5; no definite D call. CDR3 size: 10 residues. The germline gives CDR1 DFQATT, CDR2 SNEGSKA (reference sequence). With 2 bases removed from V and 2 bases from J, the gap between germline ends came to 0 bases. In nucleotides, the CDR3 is TGCAGTGCTAGACAAGAGACCCAGTACTTC. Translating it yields CSARQETQYF.

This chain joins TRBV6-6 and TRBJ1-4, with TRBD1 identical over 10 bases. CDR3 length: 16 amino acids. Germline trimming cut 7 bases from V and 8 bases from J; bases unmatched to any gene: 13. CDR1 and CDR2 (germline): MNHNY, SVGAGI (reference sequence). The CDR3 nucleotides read TGTGCCAGCATTTTACGACGGACAGGGGGAGAGGAAAAACTGTTTTTT. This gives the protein CASILRRTGGEEKLFF.

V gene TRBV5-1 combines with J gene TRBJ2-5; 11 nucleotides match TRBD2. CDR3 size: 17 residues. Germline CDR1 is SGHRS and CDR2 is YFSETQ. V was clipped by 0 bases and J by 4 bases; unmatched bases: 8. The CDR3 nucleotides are TGCGCCAGCAGCTTGGCGGGGGGAGGACTAGCGGGAGAGACCCAGTACTTC. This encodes CASSLAGGGLAGETQYF.

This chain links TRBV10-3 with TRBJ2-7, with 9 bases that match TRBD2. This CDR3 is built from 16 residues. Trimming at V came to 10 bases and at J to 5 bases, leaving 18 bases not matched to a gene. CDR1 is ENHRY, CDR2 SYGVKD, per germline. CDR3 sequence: CATRRGAGGPDDEQYF. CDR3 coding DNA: TGTGCCACCAGACGGGGGGCGGGAGGGCCCGATGACGAGCAGTACTTC.

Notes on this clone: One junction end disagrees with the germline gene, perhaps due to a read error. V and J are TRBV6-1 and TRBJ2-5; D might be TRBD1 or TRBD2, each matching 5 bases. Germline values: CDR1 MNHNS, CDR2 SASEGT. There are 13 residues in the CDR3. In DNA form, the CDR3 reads TGTGCCAGCAGTGACATCGCCGTGGGGACCCGGTACTTC. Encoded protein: CASSDIAVGTRYF.